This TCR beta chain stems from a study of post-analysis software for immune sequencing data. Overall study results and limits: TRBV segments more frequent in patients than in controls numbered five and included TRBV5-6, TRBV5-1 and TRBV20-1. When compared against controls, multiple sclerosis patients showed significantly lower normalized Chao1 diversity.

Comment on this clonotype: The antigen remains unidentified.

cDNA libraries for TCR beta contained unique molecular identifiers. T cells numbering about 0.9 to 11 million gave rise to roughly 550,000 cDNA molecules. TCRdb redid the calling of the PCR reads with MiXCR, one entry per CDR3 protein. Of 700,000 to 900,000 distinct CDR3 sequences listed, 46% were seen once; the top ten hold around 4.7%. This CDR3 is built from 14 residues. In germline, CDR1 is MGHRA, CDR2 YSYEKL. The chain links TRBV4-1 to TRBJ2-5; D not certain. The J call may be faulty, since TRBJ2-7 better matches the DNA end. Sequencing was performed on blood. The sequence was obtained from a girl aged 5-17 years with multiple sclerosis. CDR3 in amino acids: CASSQDEEGYEQYF. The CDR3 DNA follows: TGCGCCAGCAGCCAAGACGAGGAAGGGTACGAGCAGTACTTC.